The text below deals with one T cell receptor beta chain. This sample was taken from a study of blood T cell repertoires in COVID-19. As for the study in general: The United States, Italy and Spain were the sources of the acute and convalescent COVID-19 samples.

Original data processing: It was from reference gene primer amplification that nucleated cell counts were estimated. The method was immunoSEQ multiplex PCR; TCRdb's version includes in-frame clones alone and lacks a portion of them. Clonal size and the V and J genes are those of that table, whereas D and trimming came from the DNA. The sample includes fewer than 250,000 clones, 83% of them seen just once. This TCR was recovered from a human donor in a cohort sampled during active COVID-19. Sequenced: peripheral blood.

The CDR3 region is CASSLMTGTEAFF. CDR3 DNA sequence: TGTGCCAGCAGCCTCATGACTGGAACTGAAGCTTTCTTT. The chain carries TRBV3-1 (or the pseudogene TRBV3-2) and TRBJ1-1; D gene uncertain. Germline V lookup: CDR1 LGHDT, CDR2 YNNKEL (reference sequence). V was shortened by 4 bases and J by 5 bases, with 11 bases between the two germline ends. This CDR3 contains 13 residues.